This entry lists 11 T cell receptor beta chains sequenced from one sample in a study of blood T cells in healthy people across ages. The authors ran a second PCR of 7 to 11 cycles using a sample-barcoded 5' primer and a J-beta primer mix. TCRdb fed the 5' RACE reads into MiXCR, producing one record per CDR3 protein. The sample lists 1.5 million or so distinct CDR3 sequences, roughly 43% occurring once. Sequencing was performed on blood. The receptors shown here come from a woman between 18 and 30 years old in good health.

The CDR3 sequence: CSARDILGRPPDTQYF. The CDR3 coding sequence is TGCAGTGCTAGAGATATACTAGGTAGGCCCCCAGATACGCAGTATTTT. V is TRBV20-1 and J is TRBJ2-3; D possibly corresponds to TRBD2 (5 bases). V lost 0 bases to trimming and J lost 4 bases, with 17 bases between them. The CDR3 runs to 16 residues. Germline assignment: CDR1 DFQATT and CDR2 SNEGSKA (reference sequence).

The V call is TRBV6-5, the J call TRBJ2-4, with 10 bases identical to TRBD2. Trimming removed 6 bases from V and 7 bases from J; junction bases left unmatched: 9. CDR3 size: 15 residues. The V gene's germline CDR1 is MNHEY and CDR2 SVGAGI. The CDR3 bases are TGTGCCAGCAGCCCCGGACTAGCGGTTCGGAACATTCAGTACTTC. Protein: CASSPGLAVRNIQYF.

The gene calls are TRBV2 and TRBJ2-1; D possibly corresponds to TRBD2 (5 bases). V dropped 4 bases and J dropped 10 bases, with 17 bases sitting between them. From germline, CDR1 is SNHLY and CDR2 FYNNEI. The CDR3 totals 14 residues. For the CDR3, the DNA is TGTGCCAGCAGTGGGGAGACGATCGGATACGAGCAGTTCTTC. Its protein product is CASSGETIGYEQFF.

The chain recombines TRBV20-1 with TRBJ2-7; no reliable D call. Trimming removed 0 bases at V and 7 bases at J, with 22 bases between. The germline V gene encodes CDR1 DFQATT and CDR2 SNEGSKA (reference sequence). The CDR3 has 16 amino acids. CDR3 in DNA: TGCAGTGCTAGAGATCGATCCGATGGGCCCTACAATGAGCAGTACTTC. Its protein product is CSARDRSDGPYNEQYF.

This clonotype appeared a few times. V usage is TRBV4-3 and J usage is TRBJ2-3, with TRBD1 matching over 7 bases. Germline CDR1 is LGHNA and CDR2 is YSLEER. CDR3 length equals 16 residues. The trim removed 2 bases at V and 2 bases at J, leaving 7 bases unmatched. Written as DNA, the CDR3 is TGCGCCAGCAGCCAATATGGACAGGCCACCACAGATACGCAGTATTTT. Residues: CASSQYGQATTDTQYF.

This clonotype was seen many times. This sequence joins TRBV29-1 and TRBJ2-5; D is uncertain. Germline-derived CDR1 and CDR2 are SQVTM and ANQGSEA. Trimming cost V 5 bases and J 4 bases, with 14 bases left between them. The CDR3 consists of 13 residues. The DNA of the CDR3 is TGCAGCGTTACCCGCAGGTTTGGAGAGACCCAGTACTTC. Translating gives CSVTRRFGETQYF.

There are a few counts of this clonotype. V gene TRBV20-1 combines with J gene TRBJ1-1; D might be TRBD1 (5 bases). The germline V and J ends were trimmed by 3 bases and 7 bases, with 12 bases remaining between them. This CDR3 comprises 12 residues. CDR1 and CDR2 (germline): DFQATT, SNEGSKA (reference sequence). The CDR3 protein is CSASADRFEAFF. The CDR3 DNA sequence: TGCAGTGCTAGCGCTGACAGATTTGAAGCTTTCTTT.

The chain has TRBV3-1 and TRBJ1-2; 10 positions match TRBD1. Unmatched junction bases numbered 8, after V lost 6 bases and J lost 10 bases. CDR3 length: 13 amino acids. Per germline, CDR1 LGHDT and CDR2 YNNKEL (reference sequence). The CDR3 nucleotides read TGTGCCAGCAGGCTGGGACAGGGGACTGACTACACCTTC. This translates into CASRLGQGTDYTF.

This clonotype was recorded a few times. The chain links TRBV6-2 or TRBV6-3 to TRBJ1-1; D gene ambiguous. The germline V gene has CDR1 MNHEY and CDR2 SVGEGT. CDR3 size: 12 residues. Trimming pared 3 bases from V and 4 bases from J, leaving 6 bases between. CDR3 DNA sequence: TGTGCCAGCAGTTATGGGCTCACTGAAGCTTTCTTT. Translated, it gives CASSYGLTEAFF.

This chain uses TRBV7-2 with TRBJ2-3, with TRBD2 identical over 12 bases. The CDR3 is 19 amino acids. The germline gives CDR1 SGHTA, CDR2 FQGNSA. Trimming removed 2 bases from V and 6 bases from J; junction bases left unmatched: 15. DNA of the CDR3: TGTGCCAGCAGCTTAAGGCTAGCGGGGGGGCGGCGTCCGGCCGATACGCAGTATTTT. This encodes CASSLRLAGGRRPADTQYF. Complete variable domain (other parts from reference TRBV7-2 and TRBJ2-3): GAGVSQSPSNKVTEKGKDVELRCDPISGHTALYWYRQSLGQGLEFLIYFQGNSAPDKSGLPSDRFSAERTGGSVSTLTIQRTQQEDSAVYLCASSLRLAGGRRPADTQYFGPGTRLTVL.

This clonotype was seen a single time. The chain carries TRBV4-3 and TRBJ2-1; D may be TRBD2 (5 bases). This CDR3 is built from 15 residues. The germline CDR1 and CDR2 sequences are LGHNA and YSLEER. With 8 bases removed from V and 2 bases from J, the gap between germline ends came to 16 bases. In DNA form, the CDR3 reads TGCGCCAGCCAAGATAGCGCCGAAACCTACAATGAGCAGTTCTTC. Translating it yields CASQDSAETYNEQFF.